This T cell receptor (beta chain) was observed in a study of post-analysis software for immune sequencing data. Study-level information: Clinical courses comprised relapsing-remitting, secondary progressive and progressive-relapsing multiple sclerosis. Study-wide points: Samples made in the same batch grouped tightly together by F measure. Multiple sclerosis patients showed significantly lower normalized Chao1 diversity than controls did.

This clonotype came up a few times. Its antigen is not known. Prepared libraries of TCR beta cDNA carried unique molecular identifiers. T cells numbering about 0.85 to 11 million yielded cDNA molecules that totaled approximately 500,000. TCRdb analysed the PCR reads with MiXCR anew, one entry per CDR3 protein. The sample lists 450,000 or so distinct CDR3 sequences, 40% to 55% occurring once. The sample comprised blood. The receptor was isolated from a girl aged 5-17 years with multiple sclerosis.

The CDR3 nucleotides read TGCAGTGCCGCCTCCTCTAGCGGGGTCTCCTACGAGCAGTACTTC. Translation gives CSAASSSGVSYEQYF. This rearrangement joins TRBV20-1 to TRBJ2-7; 9 nucleotides match TRBD2. This CDR3 region has 15 residues. Germline V gene sequence: CDR1 DFQATT, CDR2 SNEGSKA (reference sequence). J gave up 0 bases and V 6 bases, and 9 bases lay outside the gene matches.